This TCR beta chain appears in the sequencing data of a study of technical replicates of blood from four donors. J gave up 4 bases and V 2 bases, and 1 base lay outside the gene matches. Per the germline V gene, CDR1 is KGHSH and CDR2 is LQKENI. There are 14 residues in the CDR3. The table came from immunoSEQ multiplex PCR; TCRdb's copy has only in-frame clones and leaves some out. Among about 75,000 clones listed, around 97% were seen once. The TCR sequence derives from a human donor in good health. Source material: T cells isolated from PBMCs. The V call is TRBV18, the J call TRBJ2-7, with 11 bases lining up with TRBD1. CDR3 amino acids: CASSPGQGAYEQYF. The CDR3 bases are TGTGCCAGCTCACCAGGACAGGGGGCATACGAGCAGTACTTC.